Given below is one T cell receptor beta chain in context. The data stem from a study of blood T cell repertoires in COVID-19. On the study more broadly: The origin of the acute and convalescent COVID-19 samples was the United States, Italy and Spain.

Germline lookup yields CDR1 LGHNA and CDR2 YNFKEQ. The V segment lost 0 bases and the J segment 6 bases; nucleotides outside the gene matches: 9. The CDR3 is made up of 17 amino acids. Generated by immunoSEQ multiplex PCR, the TCRdb table keeps only in-frame clones and is missing some. The data hold tens of thousands of clones, with roughly 90% observed a single time. The clonotype originates from a human donor with active COVID-19. The donor label of this sample is uncertain. Sample: peripheral blood. The V call is TRBV4-2, the J call TRBJ2-3, with TRBD2 identical over 10 bases. The CDR3 coding sequence is TGTGCCAGCAGCCAAGAAGGCAGCGGGGGGGCTTCGGATACGCAGTATTTT. Encoded protein: CASSQEGSGGASDTQYF.